A single sample is the source of the 11 T cell receptor beta chains below, sequenced in a study of neurological immune-mediated disorders. The time point denotes: longitudinal time-point 3. Via MiXCR, TCRdb re-called the 5' RACE reads, giving one row per CDR3 protein. The table lists about 80,000 distinct CDR3 sequences, about 4.3% of them singletons. The specimen sequenced was PBMCs. These receptors originate from a woman aged 60-75 years with multiple sclerosis.

This clonotype was detected ten times or more. The chain carries TRBV28 and TRBJ2-7, with 7 positions matching TRBD1. Unmatched junction bases numbered 11, after V lost 2 bases and J lost 4 bases. The CDR3 has 16 residues. The germline gives CDR1 MDHEN, CDR2 SYDVKM. CDR3 amino acids: CASSLTSGTARYEQYF. The CDR3 DNA sequence: TGTGCCAGCAGTTTAACGTCTGGGACAGCTCGATACGAGCAGTACTTC.

This clonotype was counted ten times or more. The chain joins TRBV14 to TRBJ1-6; possibly TRBD1 for D (6 bases). CDR1 and CDR2 (germline): SGHDN, FVKESK. The CDR3 is made up of 16 amino acids. Trimming pared 2 bases from V and 1 base from J, leaving 9 bases between. This CDR3 reads CASSQRGGSYNSPLHF. The CDR3, as DNA: TGTGCCAGCAGCCAAAGGGGGGGATCCTATAATTCACCCCTCCACTTT. The entire variable domain, with the rest obtained from reference TRBV14 and TRBJ1-6, is as follows: EAGVTQFPSHSVIEKGQTVTLRCDPISGHDNLYWYRRVMGKEIKFLLHFVKESKQDESGMPNNRFLAERTGGTYSTLKVQPAELEDSGVYFCASSQRGGSYNSPLHFGNGTRLTVT.

This clonotype has at least ten counts. J is TRBJ1-1 and V is TRBV6-6; D unclear. The CDR3 is made up of 19 amino acids. V was shortened by 6 bases and J by 0 bases, with 26 bases between the two germline ends. The germline CDR1 and CDR2 sequences are MNHNY and SVGAGI (reference sequence). The CDR3 region has the DNA TGTGCCAGCAGGAGGTCGGGTGAGCGACTGGCCGGAATGAACACTGAAGCTTTCTTT. Its protein is CASRRSGERLAGMNTEAFF.

There are many counts of this clonotype. The chain joins TRBV12-3 or TRBV12-4 to TRBJ2-7, with D uncertain. Trimming cost V 5 bases and J 7 bases, with 12 bases left between them. The CDR3 runs 12 residues. Here the CDR3 DNA reads TGTGCCAGCAGTCCCCTCGTGAAGGAGCAGTACTTC. Residues: CASSPLVKEQYF.

This clonotype was picked up many times. The V call is TRBV12-3 or TRBV12-4, the J call TRBJ1-1; 8 bases are shared with TRBD1. V shed 7 bases, J shed 4 bases, and the junction held 8 bases outside the gene matches. The CDR3 runs 14 residues. The CDR3 here is CASTRTGPSTEAFF. Written as DNA, the CDR3 is TGTGCCAGCACCCGGACAGGGCCTAGCACTGAAGCTTTCTTT.

This clonotype was observed a few times. The chain has TRBV3-1 and TRBJ1-4; no clear D. The CDR3 totals 14 residues. Germline CDR1 and CDR2: LGHDT and YNNKEL (reference sequence). V lost 5 bases and J lost 8, with 15 bases in between. This CDR3 reads CASSIRTLGEKLFF. The DNA of the CDR3 is TGTGCCAGCAGCATACGGACCCTCGGCGAAAAACTGTTTTTT.

The genes are TRBV20-1 and TRBJ2-7, with D hard to call. V lost 1 base, J lost 4 bases, and 8 bases lay in between. This CDR3 comprises 12 residues. Germline values: CDR1 DFQATT, CDR2 SNEGSKA (reference sequence). In DNA, the CDR3 is TGCAGTGCTAGAGGAGTGGAGTACGAGCAGTACTTC. Its translation is CSARGVEYEQYF.

This clonotype was recorded at least ten times. The genes are TRBV20-1 and TRBJ2-7; D is undetermined. Germline V gene sequence: CDR1 DFQATT, CDR2 SNEGSKA (reference sequence). The CDR3 extends over 14 amino acids. Trimming took 6 bases from V and 2 from J, leaving 17 bases between them. CDR3 region: CSALIGLSPYEQYF. DNA for the CDR3: TGCAGTGCCCTCATCGGCTTGAGCCCCTACGAGCAGTACTTC.

This clonotype was detected ten times or more. Here the CDR3 DNA reads TGCGCCAGCAGCCACACCGGGGCGTTGAGGCAAGAGACCCAGTACTTC. Translation: CASSHTGALRQETQYF. The chain recombines TRBV4-1 with TRBJ2-5, with D tentatively TRBD1 or TRBD2 (5 bases each). The CDR3 length is 16 residues. Deletions cut 3 bases from V and 2 bases from J, with 16 bases between. Looked up from germline, CDR1 is MGHRA and CDR2 is YSYEKL.

This clonotype was picked up many times. The chain recombines TRBV20-1 with TRBJ2-1, with D possibly being TRBD1 or TRBD2 (5 bases each). Germline-derived CDR1 and CDR2 are DFQATT and SNEGSKA (reference sequence). V lost 3 bases, J lost 0 bases, and 6 bases lay in between. The CDR3 runs to 13 residues. The CDR3 region is CSARGVSYNEQFF. CDR3 in DNA: TGCAGTGCTAGGGGGGTCTCCTACAATGAGCAGTTCTTC.

This clonotype was detected many times. The chain couples TRBV3-1 to TRBJ2-3; 8 bases fit TRBD2. The CDR3 totals 16 residues. Per germline, CDR1 LGHDT and CDR2 YNNKEL (reference sequence). Unmatched junction bases numbered 6, after V lost 3 bases and J lost 1 base. The CDR3 spells CASSHGGVRGTDTQYF. The CDR3 DNA reads TGTGCCAGCAGCCACGGGGGGGTGCGGGGCACAGATACGCAGTATTTT.